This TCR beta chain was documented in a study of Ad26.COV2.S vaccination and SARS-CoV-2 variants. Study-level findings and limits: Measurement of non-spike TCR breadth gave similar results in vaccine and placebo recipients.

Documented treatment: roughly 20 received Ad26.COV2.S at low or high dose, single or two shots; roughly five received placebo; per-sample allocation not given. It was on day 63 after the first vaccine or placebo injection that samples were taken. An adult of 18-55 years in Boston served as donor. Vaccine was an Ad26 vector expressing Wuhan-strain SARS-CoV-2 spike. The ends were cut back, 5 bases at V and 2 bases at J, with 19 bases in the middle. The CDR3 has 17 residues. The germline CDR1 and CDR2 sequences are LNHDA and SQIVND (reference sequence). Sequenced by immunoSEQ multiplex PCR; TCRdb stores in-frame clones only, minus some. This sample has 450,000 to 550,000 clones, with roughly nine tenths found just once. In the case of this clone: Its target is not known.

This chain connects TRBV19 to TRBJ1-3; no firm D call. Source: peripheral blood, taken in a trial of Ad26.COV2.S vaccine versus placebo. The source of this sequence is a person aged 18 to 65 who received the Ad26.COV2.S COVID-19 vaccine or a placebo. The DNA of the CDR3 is TGTGCCAGTAGTCCCTTCCTTGTTGCACAGACTGGAAACACCATATATTTT. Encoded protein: CASSPFLVAQTGNTIYF.